These 25 T cell receptor beta chains originate from one sample sequenced in a study of PD-1 blockade in classical Hodgkin lymphoma. Specified time point: cycle 4 day 1 (C4D1), after less than 7 weeks of nivolumab. With no exception, relapse followed autologous stem cell transplantation in all patients, and brentuximab vedotin exposure varied. The authors purified CD4+ T cells from thawed PBMCs by magnetic negative selection. Assay used: immunoSEQ multiplex PCR; TCRdb lists only in-frame clones, some missing. Altogether 30,000 to 40,000 clones are present, 80% to 95% being singletons, with the ten largest covering 0.3%. This material consisted of CD4+ T cells from blood, taken before the fourth cycle of nivolumab. These receptors were obtained from a human donor with classical Hodgkin lymphoma.

V is TRBV6-5 and J is TRBJ2-3, with a tentative D call TRBD2 (6 bases). CDR1 is MNHEY and CDR2 is SVGAGI in the germline V gene. The CDR3 loop spans 15 amino acids. The V and J ends lost 2 bases and 3 bases respectively, with 12 bases between them. The CDR3 bases are TGTGCCAGCAGTTACGGTGGGAGGTCGACAGATACGCAGTATTTT. Translating it yields CASSYGGRSTDTQYF.

The V call is TRBV19, the J call TRBJ2-1, with 7 bases identical to TRBD2. CDR1 and CDR2 from the germline V gene are LNHDA and SQIVND (reference sequence). Unmatched junction bases numbered 2, after V lost 6 bases and J lost 0 bases. The CDR3 sequence is 14 residues long. Here the CDR3 DNA reads TGTGCCAGTAGCGGGACTAACTCCTACAATGAGCAGTTCTTC. Amino acid sequence: CASSGTNSYNEQFF.

The chain employs TRBV27 and TRBJ1-2; unclear D gene. Deletions cut 8 bases from V and 0 bases from J, with 16 bases between. The CDR3 runs 15 residues. The germline V gene encodes CDR1 MNHEY and CDR2 SMNVEV (reference sequence). Written as DNA, the CDR3 is TGTGCCAGCGGGTCTCACAGAAGCCCTAACTATGGCTACACCTTC. Amino acids: CASGSHRSPNYGYTF.

V and J are TRBV6-1 and TRBJ2-5; D is perhaps TRBD1 (6 bases). Trimming removed 9 bases at V and 3 bases at J, with 14 bases between. CDR1 is MNHNS, CDR2 SASEGT, per germline. The CDR3 runs to 13 residues. CDR3 DNA sequence: TGTGCCAGTCACAGACAGGAGAAAGAGACCCAGTACTTC. Protein product: CASHRQEKETQYF.

The chain carries TRBV6-5 and TRBJ2-2; TRBD1 agrees at 10 bases. Trimming took 5 bases from V and 7 from J; bases not matched to a gene: 7. Looked up from germline, CDR1 is MNHEY and CDR2 is SVGAGI. This CDR3 region has 15 residues. CDR3 sequence (DNA): TGTGCCAGCAGTCCAAGACAGGGGGCGAGCGGGGAGCTGTTTTTT. Protein sequence: CASSPRQGASGELFF.

In this sample, this clone turned up once. The rearrangement uses TRBV10-1 and TRBJ2-1, with TRBD2 identical over 9 bases. Germline loops: CDR1 WNHNN, CDR2 SYGVQD (reference sequence). CDR3 length: 16 residues. V lost 1 base, J lost 7 bases, and 8 bases stayed unmatched. The CDR3 sequence is CASSELASGIVNEQFF. As DNA, the CDR3 is TGCGCCAGCAGTGAGTTAGCTAGCGGGATAGTTAATGAGCAGTTCTTC.

The rearrangement links TRBV11-2 to TRBJ2-5; no reliable D call. The CDR3 runs to 15 residues. Looked up from germline, CDR1 is SGHAT and CDR2 is FQNNGV. Trimming stripped 1 base from V and 7 bases from J, with 16 bases between. CDR3 sequence (DNA): TGTGCCAGCAGCTTAGTTCCAGACCCCACATGGACCCAGTACTTC. This sequence encodes CASSLVPDPTWTQYF. The complete variable domain, with remaining parts taken from reference TRBV11-2 and TRBJ2-5, reads EAGVAQSPRYKIIEKRQSVAFWCNPISGHATLYWYQQILGQGPKLLIQFQNNGVVDDSQLPKDRFSAERLKGVDSTLKIQPAKLEDSAVYLCASSLVPDPTWTQYFGPGTRLLVL.

This clone has just one count. The rearrangement joins TRBV28 to TRBJ2-5, with D possibly TRBD1 on 6 matching bases. The CDR3 loop spans 14 amino acids. Germline CDR1 and CDR2: MDHEN and SYDVKM. V was pared by 3 bases and J by 4 bases, with 12 bases between. The CDR3 protein is CASSFTGTSETQYF. CDR3 nucleotide sequence: TGTGCCAGCAGTTTTACAGGGACCTCAGAGACCCAGTACTTC.

The V call is TRBV6-1, the J call TRBJ2-7, with a weak D call TRBD2 (6 bases). Germline V gives CDR1 MNHNS, CDR2 SASEGT. CDR3 length: 14 residues. With 8 bases removed from V and 5 bases from J, the gap between germline ends came to 19 bases. The CDR3 nucleotides read TGTGCCAGCGGGAAGGAGGGCTTATCAAACGAGCAGTACTTC. Its protein product is CASGKEGLSNEQYF.

The genes are TRBV18 and TRBJ2-7, with TRBD2 matching 11 bases. The CDR3 runs 17 residues. The germline gives CDR1 KGHSH, CDR2 LQKENI. The trim removed 3 bases at V and 1 base at J, leaving 8 bases unmatched. The CDR3 DNA follows: TGTGCCAGCTCACCCCAACTTAGCGGGAGGGGTTCCTACGAGCAGTACTTC. Its protein product is CASSPQLSGRGSYEQYF.

This clone was seen once. The genes are TRBV5-4 and TRBJ2-3, with TRBD2 matching over 11 bases. In germline, CDR1 is SGHNT, CDR2 YYREEE (reference sequence). V gave up 3 bases and J gave up 1 base; unmatched junction bases: 7. The CDR3 consists of 17 residues. CDR3: CASSWEPGLAGTDTQYF. The CDR3 nucleotides read TGTGCCAGCAGCTGGGAACCGGGACTAGCGGGCACAGATACGCAGTATTTT. Variable domain in full (rest from reference TRBV5-4 and TRBJ2-3): ETGVTQSPTHLIKTRGQQVTLRCSSQSGHNTVSWYQQALGQGPQFIFQYYREEENGRGNFPPRFSGLQFPNYSSELNVNALELDDSALYLCASSWEPGLAGTDTQYFGPGTRLTVL.

The chain couples TRBV19 to TRBJ2-7; weak D call: TRBD1 (5 bases). Trimming shortened V by 1 base and J by 5 bases, and 12 bases separated the two germline ends. Germline V lookup: CDR1 LNHDA, CDR2 SQIVND (reference sequence). This CDR3 spans 14 amino acids. The CDR3 spells CASSIVKGSDEQYF. The CDR3 DNA reads TGTGCCAGTAGTATAGTAAAGGGGTCAGACGAGCAGTACTTC.

The chain uses TRBV7-6 and TRBJ2-7; 16 nucleotides match TRBD2. With 5 bases clipped from V and 2 bases from J, the junction kept 15 bases outside the gene matches. Germline V lookup: CDR1 SGHVS, CDR2 FNYEAQ. This CDR3 is built from 20 residues. CDR3 in DNA: TGTGCCAGCAGCCGGGTGCCAATATCGGGACTAGCGGGAGGGCCCTACGAGCAGTACTTC. This codes for CASSRVPISGLAGGPYEQYF.

This clone showed up just a few times. The chain couples TRBV11-2 to TRBJ2-7, with TRBD2 identical over 9 bases. Losses at the gene ends were 5 bases for V and 2 bases for J; bases not matched to a gene: 7. The CDR3 runs 15 residues. The germline CDR1 and CDR2 sequences are SGHAT and FQNNGV. The CDR3 bases are TGTGCCAGCAGCCTAACTAGCGGGCCAGCCTACGAGCAGTACTTC. Translating gives CASSLTSGPAYEQYF.

The chain employs TRBV19 and TRBJ1-1, with TRBD1 as a possible D gene (6 bases). V lost 7 bases and J 3 bases, leaving 21 bases between the germline ends. The CDR3 extends over 16 amino acids. Germline V CDR1 and CDR2: LNHDA, SQIVND (reference sequence). The CDR3 bases are TGTGCCAGTATCAGTAGGGCAGGGGCGGCATACACTGAAGCTTTCTTT. It is translated as CASISRAGAAYTEAFF.

V gene TRBV30 combines with J gene TRBJ1-3, with no clear D. The V end lost 4 bases, the J end lost 0 bases, and 7 bases lay between the germline ends. The CDR3 consists of 13 residues. The germline V gene encodes CDR1 GTSNPN and CDR2 SVGIG (reference sequence). The CDR3 sequence is CAWNSNSGNTIYF. In nucleotides, the CDR3 is TGTGCCTGGAACAGTAACTCTGGAAACACCATATATTTT.

The genes are TRBV5-1 and TRBJ2-5, with D uncertain. The CDR3 sequence is 13 residues long. V lost 3 bases and J lost 4, with 10 bases in between. Looked up from germline, CDR1 is SGHRS and CDR2 is YFSETQ. Here the CDR3 reads CASSSGGGETQYF. DNA for the CDR3: TGCGCCAGCAGCTCTGGCGGCGGAGAGACCCAGTACTTC.

J is TRBJ2-5 and V is TRBV2; possible D gene TRBD1, 6 bases. This CDR3 has 14 residues. CDR1 and CDR2 (germline): SNHLY, FYNNEI. V gave up 6 bases and J gave up 5 bases, with 16 bases separating them. The CDR3 DNA follows: TGTGCCAGCAGCGAGACAGGTTATTACGAGACCCAGTACTTC. It specifies CASSETGYYETQYF.

This chain uses TRBV27 with TRBJ2-3, with 12 bases aligning to TRBD2. V shed 0 bases, J shed 3 bases, and the junction held 4 bases outside the gene matches. The CDR3 length is 17 residues. Germline assignment: CDR1 MNHEY and CDR2 SMNVEV (reference sequence). CDR3 sequence reads: CASSLSVGLAGTDTQYF. CDR3 DNA: TGTGCCAGCAGTTTATCGGTCGGACTAGCGGGGACAGATACGCAGTATTTT.

This sequence joins TRBV5-6 and TRBJ2-3, with D perhaps matching TRBD1 (6 bases). The CDR3 runs 16 residues. V was clipped by 2 bases and J by 1 base, with 14 bases between them. From germline, CDR1 is SGHDT and CDR2 YYEEEE. The CDR3 bases are TGTGCCAGCAGCTTAGGGATGGGGGCGGGCACAGATACGCAGTATTTT. It encodes CASSLGMGAGTDTQYF.

The rearrangement uses TRBV30 and TRBJ1-4; the D gene is possibly TRBD1 (6 bases). This CDR3 region has 13 residues. V was shortened by 4 bases and J by 5 bases, with 11 bases between the two germline ends. CDR1 is GTSNPN and CDR2 is SVGIG in the germline V gene (reference sequence). CDR3 bases: TGTGCCTGGACAGGGGCTTTCAATGAAAAACTGTTTTTT. It is translated as CAWTGAFNEKLFF.

The chain joins TRBV7-9 to TRBJ2-5, with 7 nucleotides matching TRBD1. This CDR3 is 15 amino acids long. The trim removed 5 bases at V and 0 bases at J, leaving 6 bases unmatched. Germline V lookup: CDR1 SEHNR, CDR2 FQNEAQ (reference sequence). DNA of the CDR3: TGTGCCAGCAGCACCCGACAGGGATACCAAGAGACCCAGTACTTC. Its translation is CASSTRQGYQETQYF.

The chain carries TRBV5-1 and TRBJ2-7, with TRBD1 identical over 7 bases. Germline V gene sequence: CDR1 SGHRS, CDR2 YFSETQ. This CDR3 is built from 15 residues. The V gene end was trimmed by 0 bases and the J gene end by 5 bases; junction bases not matched to a gene: 8. The CDR3 nucleotides are TGCGCCAGCAGCTTGGATCTACAGGGGCCCCACGAGCAGTACTTC. This gives the protein CASSLDLQGPHEQYF.

V gene TRBV4-1 combines with J gene TRBJ1-1, with unresolved D. Trimming pared 1 base from V and 11 bases from J, leaving 11 bases between. Germline CDR1 reads MGHRA; CDR2 reads YSYEKL. The CDR3 has 12 amino acids. The CDR3 loop reads CASSQVVGVAFF. CDR3 bases: TGCGCCAGCAGCCAAGTGGTTGGGGTCGCTTTCTTT.

This chain uses TRBV14 with TRBJ1-1; unclear D gene. This CDR3 region has 15 residues. In germline, CDR1 is SGHDN, CDR2 FVKESK. V was clipped by 4 bases and J by 4 bases, with 16 bases between them. The DNA for the CDR3 is TGTGCCAGCAGCCTTAGGACCTTTTCGGCCACTGAAGCTTTCTTT. Translation: CASSLRTFSATEAFF.